The rows below give T cell receptor beta chains drawn from one sample of a study of cytomegalovirus exposure and HLA in healthy donors. Clones were sequenced by immunoSEQ multiplex PCR, and TCRdb holds only the in-frame ones, with some missing. The profile covers some 140,000 clones, with more than 70% appearing a single time and roughly 1.2% taken by the ten largest. The sample taken for sequencing was PBMCs. The receptor source for this set is a male donor in good health and CMV-seropositive. The CDR3 runs from the conserved cysteine through the conserved F or W. A D gene is named only where the DNA matches it firmly. The size entry is marked missing in some rows and otherwise reads once, few, many or a size class.

>TRBD1|TRBJ2-7|TRBV6-1|.
CASSAGTGGPSRYYEQYF
TGTGCCAGCAGTGCCGGGACAGGGGGACCATCTCGTTACTACGAGCAGTACTTC
>.|TRBJ2-1|TRBV9|.
CASSGSLGGPYNEQFF
TGTGCCAGCAGCGGATCTCTTGGGGGCCCCTACAATGAGCAGTTCTTC
>TRBD2|TRBJ2-1|TRBV13|.
CASSFYEGLAYNEQFF
TGTGCCAGCAGCTTTTATGAGGGACTAGCGTACAATGAGCAGTTCTTC
>.|TRBJ2-2|TRBV7-9|.
CASSPISGTRNTGELFF
TGTGCCAGCAGCCCAATATCCGGGACTCGGAACACCGGGGAGCTGTTTTTT
>TRBD1|TRBJ2-2|TRBV9|.
CASSVPRGQVNTGELFF
TGTGCCAGCAGCGTCCCTAGGGGACAGGTTAACACCGGGGAGCTGTTTTTT
>TRBD1|TRBJ2-1|TRBV10-3|.
CAISELTRDRGLSSYNEQFF
TGTGCCATCAGTGAGTTGACCCGGGACAGGGGGTTGAGCTCCTACAATGAGCAGTTCTTC
>TRBD1|TRBJ1-5|TRBV6-1|.
CASSDWDRAGNQPQHF
TGTGCCAGCAGTGATTGGGACAGGGCAGGTAATCAGCCCCAGCATTTT
>.|TRBJ2-2|TRBV7-2|.
CASSFESGSNTGELFF
TGTGCCAGCAGCTTTGAGTCGGGTTCGAACACCGGGGAGCTGTTTTTT
>TRBD1|TRBJ1-6|TRBV13|.
CASSGPDRADSPLHF
TGTGCCAGCAGCGGTCCCGACAGGGCGGATTCACCCCTCCACTTT
>TRBD1|TRBJ2-7|TRBV5-6|once
CASTDQGQGSYEQYF
TGTGCCAGCACTGATCAGGGACAGGGTTCCTACGAGCAGTACTTC
>.|TRBJ2-3|TRBV27|.
CASSLYGFGGTDTQYF
TGTGCCAGCAGTTTGTACGGGTTTGGCGGCACAGATACGCAGTATTTT
>.|TRBJ1-6|TRBV6-1|once
CASSEDEGYSPLHF
TGTGCCAGCAGTGAAGATGAGGGCTATTCACCCCTCCACTTT
>.|TRBJ2-3|TRBV28|.
CASSLGGASSDTQYF
TGTGCCAGCAGTTTAGGGGGGGCGTCGTCAGATACGCAGTATTTT
>TRBD2|TRBJ2-2|TRBV4-1|.
CASSHPETSGTGELFF
TGCGCCAGCAGCCATCCCGAGACTAGCGGCACCGGGGAGCTGTTTTTT
>.|TRBJ2-1|TRBV11-3|.
CASSLGRASSYNEQFF
TGTGCCAGCAGCTTAGGGCGGGCGAGCTCCTACAATGAGCAGTTCTTC
>.|TRBJ2-7|TRBV6-6|.
CASSYGPEQYF
TGTGCCAGCAGTTACGGGCCCGAGCAGTACTTC
>.|TRBJ2-7|TRBV19|.
CASSIKGLGYEQYF
TGTGCCAGTAGTATTAAGGGGCTCGGCTACGAGCAGTACTTC
>TRBD2|TRBJ2-4|TRBV5-1|.
CASSFGGAENIQYF
TGCGCCAGCAGCTTCGGGGGGGCTGAAAACATTCAGTACTTC
>TRBD1|TRBJ1-2|TRBV6-5|.
CATLGQYNYGYTF
TGTGCCACCTTGGGACAGTACAACTATGGCTACACCTTC
>TRBD2|TRBJ2-3|TRBV2|.
CASSGGLAGVDTQYF
TGTGCCAGCAGTGGGGGGCTAGCGGGAGTAGATACGCAGTATTTT
>.|TRBJ1-1|TRBV6-5|.
CASSLGGVTEAFF
TGTGCCAGCAGTCTTGGGGGCGTAACTGAAGCTTTCTTT
>TRBD1|TRBJ1-1|TRBV7-3|.
CASSPTPGGTEAFF
TGTGCCAGCAGCCCAACGCCAGGGGGCACTGAAGCTTTCTTT
>.|TRBJ2-5|TRBV5-6|.
CASSRSTAQETQYF
TGTGCCAGCAGCCGCTCGACAGCCCAAGAGACCCAGTACTTC
>.|TRBJ2-1|TRBV9|once
CASSGNLGGERDRNEQFF
TGTGCCAGCAGCGGCAACCTAGGCGGGGAAAGGGATCGCAATGAGCAGTTCTTC
>.|TRBJ2-7|TRBV7-9|.
CASSPPRGSRTYEQYF
TGTGCCAGCAGCCCCCCCCGGGGGAGCCGCACCTACGAGCAGTACTTC
>TRBD1|TRBJ2-7|TRBV5-1|.
CASSLGQGSYEQYF
TGCGCCAGCAGCCTCGGACAGGGCTCCTACGAGCAGTACTTC
>.|TRBJ1-5|TRBV19|.
CASSIADTYSNQPQHF
TGTGCCAGTAGTATAGCCGACACCTATAGCAATCAGCCCCAGCATTTT
>TRBD2|TRBJ2-1|TRBV27|.
CASSFQLAGGPGEQFF
TGTGCCAGCAGTTTCCAACTAGCGGGAGGGCCAGGGGAGCAGTTCTTC
>.|TRBJ2-1|TRBV19|.
CASSPDSGGASYNEQFF
TGTGCCAGTAGTCCAGATAGCGGAGGGGCTTCCTACAATGAGCAGTTCTTC
>TRBD1|TRBJ1-1|TRBV4-2|.
CASSQAGQLNTEAFF
TGTGCCAGCAGCCAAGCGGGACAGCTGAACACTGAAGCTTTCTTT
>.|TRBJ1-1|TRBV11-3|once
CASSPNEATEAFF
TGTGCCAGCAGCCCGAATGAGGCCACTGAAGCTTTCTTT
>TRBD1|TRBJ1-6|TRBV29-1|.
CSAPVFLGQGYNSPLHF
TGCAGCGCCCCGGTATTTCTGGGACAGGGCTATAATTCACCCCTCCACTTT
>TRBD2|TRBJ2-7|TRBV11-3|.
CASSPGTSGRYEQYF
TGTGCCAGCAGCCCCGGGACTAGCGGGAGGTACGAGCAGTACTTC
>TRBD2|TRBJ2-3|TRBV13|few
CASSLRGGLAGDSLESTDTQYF
TGTGCCAGCAGCTTACGGGGGGGGCTAGCGGGGGACTCACTCGAAAGCACAGATACGCAGTATTTT
>.|TRBJ2-1|TRBV6-5|.
CASTAINNEQFF
TGTGCCAGCACCGCGATTAACAATGAGCAGTTCTTC
>TRBD1|TRBJ2-7|TRBV6-5|.
CASRLGQGAYEQYF
TGTGCCAGCAGATTGGGACAGGGGGCCTACGAGCAGTACTTC
>.|TRBJ1-5|TRBV4-3|.
CASSLRQVDQPQHF
TGCGCCAGCAGCCTCCGACAGGTTGACCAGCCCCAGCATTTT
>.|TRBJ1-5|TRBV5-1|.
CASSLWGGDQPQHF
TGCGCCAGCAGCTTGTGGGGGGGAGATCAGCCCCAGCATTTT
>.|TRBJ1-4|TRBV7-9|.
CASSSLRALEKLFF
TGTGCCAGCAGCTCACTGCGGGCTTTAGAAAAACTGTTTTTT
>.|TRBJ2-5|TRBV7-8|.
CASSHRTSSGETQYF
TGTGCCAGCAGCCATAGAACTAGCTCCGGAGAGACCCAGTACTTC
>TRBD1|TRBJ2-7|TRBV10-2|.
CASVAQGVSEQYF
TGCGCCAGCGTCGCACAGGGGGTCTCCGAGCAGTACTTC
>.|TRBJ2-7|TRBV2|few
CASSEYRAKENEQYF
TGTGCCAGCAGTGAATACAGGGCCAAAGAAAACGAGCAGTACTTC
>.|TRBJ1-2|TRBV27|once
CASSPYSPTGINYGYTF
TGTGCCAGCAGTCCCTATAGCCCTACGGGGATAAACTATGGCTACACCTTC
>.|TRBJ1-1|TRBV29-1|.
CSVYSGNTEAFF
TGCAGCGTCTACAGTGGGAACACTGAAGCTTTCTTT
>TRBD1|TRBJ2-5|TRBV29-1|.
CSVEGTGGSGETQYF
TGCAGCGTTGAAGGGACAGGGGGGTCGGGGGAGACCCAGTACTTC
>TRBD1|TRBJ1-2|TRBV9|.
CASSVGNGQGGYGYTF
TGTGCCAGCAGCGTAGGGAACGGACAGGGGGGATATGGCTACACCTTC
>.|TRBJ2-1|TRBV6-4|few
CASSPGETDEQFF
TGTGCCAGCAGCCCGGGAGAGACTGACGAGCAGTTCTTC
>.|TRBJ1-1|TRBV6-6|.
CASSLADRYTEAFF
TGTGCCAGCAGTTTGGCGGACAGATACACTGAAGCTTTCTTT
>TRBD1|TRBJ2-7|TRBV7-9|few
CASSLGTGPYEQYF
TGTGCCAGCAGCCTAGGGACAGGACCCTACGAGCAGTACTTC
>.|TRBJ2-1|TRBV6-5|.
CATRVGLGGGNEQFF
TGTGCCACTCGGGTCGGGTTAGGCGGCGGGAATGAGCAGTTCTTC
>TRBD1|TRBJ1-2|TRBV2|.
CASTTGTGSRYGYTF
TGTGCCAGCACTACCGGGACAGGGTCTCGGTATGGCTACACCTTC
>.|TRBJ2-2|TRBV13|few
CASDQGRNTGELFF
TGTGCCAGCGATCAGGGGAGGAACACCGGGGAGCTGTTTTTT
>.|TRBJ1-1|TRBV12-5|.
CASGSKGAARNTEAFF
TGTGCTAGTGGCTCGAAAGGGGCCGCCCGGAACACTGAAGCTTTCTTT
>.|TRBJ1-1|TRBV5-4|.
CASSLGPEYNTEAFF
TGTGCCAGCAGCTTGGGTCCAGAATACAACACTGAAGCTTTCTTT
>.|TRBJ2-1|TRBV6-5|.
CASSYVVPSSYNEQFF
TGTGCCAGCAGTTACGTTGTCCCGAGCTCCTACAATGAGCAGTTCTTC